Presented here are 8 T cell receptor beta chains from one specimen sequenced in a study of T cell responses to AZD1222 COVID-19 vaccine. Here immunoSEQ multiplex PCR was the method, and the copy in TCRdb shows in-frame clones only, minus some. The sample records about 140,000 clones, 92% being singletons. The sample was peripheral blood, taken on day 0 of AZD1222 vaccination. The origin of the receptors is an adult in good health.

The gene calls are TRBV4-2 and TRBJ2-1; D is undetermined. Germline CDR1 is LGHNA and CDR2 is YNFKEQ. This CDR3 is 15 amino acids long. Trimming cost V 0 bases and J 5 bases, with 11 bases left between them. This CDR3 is CASSQDLGINNEQFF. DNA of the CDR3: TGTGCCAGCAGCCAAGATCTGGGTATCAACAATGAGCAGTTCTTC.

This clone was detected only once. This chain joins TRBV19 and TRBJ1-2; D perhaps matches TRBD1 (6 bases). CDR3 length equals 13 residues. Germline-derived CDR1 and CDR2 are LNHDA and SQIVND (reference sequence). V was shortened by 6 bases and J by 6 bases, with 14 bases between the two germline ends. CDR3 sequence reads: CASRLSGGDGYTF. The CDR3 DNA sequence: TGTGCCAGTAGACTATCGGGGGGCGATGGCTACACCTTC. The variable domain in full, with the rest retrieved from reference TRBV19 and TRBJ1-2, is DGGITQSPKYLFRKEGQNVTLSCEQNLNHDAMYWYRQDPGQGLRLIYYSQIVNDFQKGDIAEGYSVSREKKESFPLTVTSAQKNPTAFYLCASRLSGGDGYTFGSGTRLTVV.

Only one count was recorded for this clone. The chain carries TRBV19 and TRBJ1-3; the D gene is possibly TRBD1 (5 bases). V lost 8 bases and J lost 0, with 11 bases in between. The CDR3 loop spans 14 amino acids. The germline V gene encodes CDR1 LNHDA and CDR2 SQIVND (reference sequence). The CDR3 loop is CASSGRSSGNTIYF. CDR3 DNA: TGTGCCAGTTCGGGACGGAGCTCTGGAAACACCATATATTTT.

The chain joins TRBV28 to TRBJ1-4; D uncertain. The CDR3 consists of 11 residues. Germline CDR1 is MDHEN and CDR2 is SYDVKM. CDR3 sequence: CGTRGGEKLFF. The CDR3 region has the DNA TGTGGTACCCGAGGTGGGGAAAAACTGTTTTTT.

This chain uses TRBV7-9 with TRBJ2-5; D may be TRBD1 (5 bases). The V end lost 5 bases, the J end lost 5 bases, and 18 bases lay between the germline ends. The CDR3 runs 15 residues. Germline V gives CDR1 SEHNR, CDR2 FQNEAQ (reference sequence). The CDR3 protein is CASSKGREWLETQYF. The CDR3 nucleotides read TGTGCCAGCAGCAAAGGCAGGGAATGGCTGGAGACCCAGTACTTC.

The J gene is TRBJ1-4, the V gene TRBV2; 8 nucleotides line up with TRBD1. With 0 bases clipped from V and 8 bases from J, the junction kept 5 bases outside the gene matches. From germline, CDR1 is SNHLY and CDR2 FYNNEI. The CDR3 runs to 15 residues. The CDR3 is CASSEAQGAWEKLFF. CDR3 bases: TGTGCCAGCAGTGAAGCCCAGGGGGCATGGGAAAAACTGTTTTTT.

The chain links TRBV6-5 to TRBJ1-3, with 8 bases that match TRBD1. The CDR3 has 14 amino acids. Germline V gene sequence: CDR1 MNHEY, CDR2 SVGAGI. V gave up 7 bases and J gave up 1 base; unmatched junction bases: 3. The CDR3 loop is CASNHRGSGNTIYF. Here the CDR3 DNA reads TGTGCCAGCAACCACAGGGGGTCTGGAAACACCATATATTTT.

This clone showed up just a few times. The chain carries TRBV9 and TRBJ2-1; a weak D match, TRBD2 (5 bases). Germline-derived CDR1 and CDR2 are SGDLS and YYNGEE. V lost 7 bases to trimming and J lost 6 bases, with 5 bases between them. The CDR3 runs 10 residues. This CDR3 reads CASGSNEQFF. The CDR3 DNA is TGTGCCAGCGGGAGCAATGAGCAGTTCTTC.